These 20 T cell receptor beta chains were sequenced from one sample in a study of T cell repertoires in cytomegalovirus infection. TCRdb reanalysed the reads using MiXCR and keeps one entry per CDR3 protein. The sample yields under 300,000 distinct CDR3 sequences, 9% to 15% seen once. Sequenced input: PBMCs. The origin of the receptors is a human donor in good health (CMV status not recorded). Some clones in this sample may be carry-over from other donors' samples.

The rearrangement links TRBV7-9 to TRBJ2-6, with D unresolved. Germline CDR1 reads SEHNR; CDR2 reads FQNEAQ (reference sequence). The CDR3 is 17 residues long. Trimming took 5 bases from V and 0 from J, leaving 14 bases between them. The CDR3 loop reads CASSTYGSTSGANVLTF. The CDR3 DNA reads TGTGCCAGCAGCACTTACGGAAGTACCTCTGGGGCCAACGTCCTGACTTTC.

This clonotype was seen repeatedly, ten times or more. The rearrangement joins TRBV6-1 to TRBJ2-1, with no clear D. This CDR3 is 12 amino acids long. Germline V CDR1 and CDR2: MNHNS, SASEGT. V was pared by 5 bases and J by 8 bases, with 10 bases between. The CDR3 region has the DNA TGTGCCAGCAGTCGTACAGTGGATGAGCAGTTCTTC. Amino acids: CASSRTVDEQFF.

This clonotype was recorded many times. V and J are TRBV7-2 and TRBJ1-4; D is possibly TRBD1 (6 bases). The germline V gene has CDR1 SGHTA and CDR2 FQGNSA. There are 14 residues in the CDR3. Trimming shortened V by 2 bases and J by 5 bases, and 9 bases separated the two germline ends. CDR3 sequence (DNA): TGTGCCAGCAGCTTATTGGGGGGCAATGAAAAACTGTTTTTT. Translating gives CASSLLGGNEKLFF.

V gene TRBV20-1 combines with J gene TRBJ2-5; D is uncertain. V was cut by 1 base and J by 4 bases, with 7 bases left in between. Per germline, CDR1 DFQATT and CDR2 SNEGSKA (reference sequence). The CDR3 spans 12 residues. CDR3 loop: CSARGLGETQYF. The CDR3 coding sequence is TGCAGTGCTAGAGGACTGGGAGAGACCCAGTACTTC.

This clonotype showed up just a few times. This chain links TRBV29-1 with TRBJ1-2; tentative D call: TRBD1 (6 bases). CDR1 and CDR2 from the germline V gene are SQVTM and ANQGSEA. This CDR3 is built from 13 residues. V lost 6 bases to trimming and J lost 2 bases, with 13 bases between them. The CDR3 reads CSVLGGGNYGYTF. The CDR3 DNA reads as TGCAGCGTCCTTGGGGGGGGCAACTATGGCTACACCTTC. The entire variable domain, with the rest obtained from reference TRBV29-1 and TRBJ1-2, is as follows: SAVISQKPSRDICQRGTSLTIQCQVDSQVTMMFWYRQQPGQSLTLIATANQGSEATYESGFVIDKFPISRPNLTFSTLTVSNMSPEDSSIYLCSVLGGGNYGYTFGSGTRLTVV.

At least ten counts were recorded for this clonotype. CDR3 DNA sequence: TGCGCCAGCAGCCAAGACCTCTTCTTCGGGACAGGGTACAATGAGCAGTTCTTC. This translates into CASSQDLFFGTGYNEQFF. The gene calls are TRBV4-3 and TRBJ2-1; 9 nucleotides agree with TRBD1. V shed 0 bases and J 4 bases; nucleotides not matched to a gene: 10. Germline CDR1 LGHNA, CDR2 YSLEER. The CDR3 consists of 18 residues.

The rearrangement links TRBV28 to TRBJ2-2; weak D call: TRBD2 (6 bases). The CDR3 is 18 amino acids. CDR1 and CDR2 from the germline V gene are MDHEN and SYDVKM. V lost 3 bases, J lost 2 bases, and 19 bases lay in between. Here the CDR3 reads CASSFYAHGRGNTGELFF. The CDR3 region has the DNA TGTGCCAGCAGTTTTTATGCGCACGGGAGAGGCAACACCGGGGAGCTGTTTTTT.

This clonotype has at least ten counts. The chain carries TRBV7-2 and TRBJ1-1; D not certain. Germline CDR1 SGHTA, CDR2 FQGNSA. The CDR3 sequence is 12 residues long. Trimming pared 6 bases from V and 4 bases from J, leaving 9 bases between. The CDR3 DNA is TGTGCCAGCAGTTTTATGAGCACTGAAGCTTTCTTT. Protein sequence: CASSFMSTEAFF.

This clonotype was counted many times. The V and J genes are TRBV6-2 or TRBV6-3 and TRBJ2-2; TRBD1 is a possible D gene (6 bases). Germline V CDR1 and CDR2: MNHEY, SVGEGT. Trimming shortened V by 5 bases and J by 4 bases, and 17 bases separated the two germline ends. CDR3 length: 16 residues. The CDR3 DNA is TGTGCCAGCAGTGACACAGGGACCCGAAGCACCGGGGAGCTGTTTTTT. Its protein product is CASSDTGTRSTGELFF.

There are many counts of this clonotype. V gene TRBV29-1 combines with J gene TRBJ1-1, with 7 bases identical to TRBD1. Germline CDR1 and CDR2: SQVTM and ANQGSEA. The CDR3 consists of 13 residues. J gave up 3 bases and V 2 bases, and 3 bases lay outside the gene matches. The DNA for the CDR3 is TGCAGCGTTGAACTTACAGGGGACACTGAAGCTTTCTTT. Protein: CSVELTGDTEAFF. Based on the CDR3 plus reference TRBV29-1 and TRBJ1-1, the full variable domain is SAVISQKPSRDICQRGTSLTIQCQVDSQVTMMFWYRQQPGQSLTLIATANQGSEATYESGFVIDKFPISRPNLTFSTLTVSNMSPEDSSIYLCSVELTGDTEAFFGQGTRLTVV.

The V and J genes are TRBV19 and TRBJ1-3; 8 positions agree with TRBD1. This CDR3 has 15 residues. Germline values: CDR1 LNHDA, CDR2 SQIVND (reference sequence). V was clipped by 9 bases and J by 3 bases; unmatched bases: 10. The CDR3 reads CASKVRGPNGNTIYF. As DNA, the CDR3 is TGTGCCAGCAAGGTCAGGGGGCCGAATGGAAACACCATATATTTT.

This clonotype was picked up many times. The gene calls are TRBV5-1 and TRBJ1-6; D might be TRBD1 (5 bases). CDR1 is SGHRS, CDR2 YFSETQ, per germline. The CDR3 contains 14 residues. The V and J ends lost 0 bases and 6 bases respectively, with 7 bases between them. This CDR3 is CASSLADSNSPLHF. CDR3 DNA sequence: TGCGCCAGCAGCTTGGCCGACAGTAATTCACCCCTCCACTTT.

Notes on this clonotype: A much larger clone differs by one base, so this may be a read error. Since the CDR3 does not end with the conserved phenylalanine or tryptophan, this likely comes from a read error. The chain employs TRBV10-3 and TRBJ1-1; no definite D call. The germline gives CDR1 ENHRY, CDR2 SYGVKD. The CDR3 has 12 residues. Trimming shortened V by 4 bases and J by 8 bases, and 11 bases separated the two germline ends. CDR3 protein: CAISAEEQEAFL. DNA for the CDR3: TGTGCCATCAGTGCAGAGGAGCAGGAAGCTTTCTTA.

In this sample, this clonotype turned up many times. The chain combines TRBV7-4 with TRBJ2-1; TRBD2 matches 8 bases. The CDR3 sequence is 17 residues long. Trimming removed 4 bases from V and 3 bases from J; junction bases left unmatched: 11. Germline CDR1 reads SGHVT; CDR2 reads SQSDAQ. The CDR3: CASSYGPGRGDYNEQFF. DNA for the CDR3: TGTGCCAGCAGCTATGGACCGGGGCGGGGGGACTACAATGAGCAGTTCTTC.

This chain links TRBV7-9 with TRBJ2-1; D is possibly TRBD1 or TRBD2 (5 bases each). V was trimmed by 5 bases and J by 7 bases, leaving 21 bases between them. CDR3 length: 16 amino acids. Germline V CDR1 and CDR2: SEHNR, FQNEAQ (reference sequence). The CDR3 DNA is TGTGCCAGCAGCCTCCCCCGGGATAGGTGGGGGAATGAGCAGTTCTTC. Translated: CASSLPRDRWGNEQFF.

This clonotype was seen at least ten times. The chain carries TRBV6-2 or TRBV6-3 and TRBJ2-1, with TRBD2 identical over 8 bases. Germline loops: CDR1 MNHEY, CDR2 SVGEGT. The junction had 3 bases not matched to a gene; V was cut back by 2 bases and J by 0 bases. This CDR3 is 16 amino acids long. Here the CDR3 reads CASSYAGGSSYNEQFF. The CDR3, as DNA: TGTGCCAGCAGTTACGCGGGGGGTAGCTCCTACAATGAGCAGTTCTTC.

This clonotype was observed a handful of times. This chain joins TRBV12-3 or TRBV12-4 and TRBJ2-7, with 10 bases identical to TRBD2. Trimming took 6 bases from V and 2 from J; bases not matched to a gene: 7. This CDR3 has 15 residues. CDR3 protein: CASSRPTSGTYEQYF. DNA of the CDR3: TGTGCCAGCAGCCGTCCTACTAGCGGGACCTACGAGCAGTACTTC.

This clonotype was detected many times. The chain recombines TRBV28 with TRBJ2-5; 9 nucleotides agree with TRBD2. The germline V gene encodes CDR1 MDHEN and CDR2 SYDVKM. This CDR3 has 16 residues. J lost 5 bases, V lost 4 bases, and 11 bases had no gene match. The CDR3 reads CASSSPVAGGRETQYF. The CDR3 bases are TGTGCCAGCAGTTCCCCCGTGGCGGGAGGGCGGGAGACCCAGTACTTC.

In this sample, this clonotype turned up many times. This chain connects TRBV12-3 or TRBV12-4 to TRBJ2-4; D unresolved. Deletions cut 0 bases from V and 7 bases from J, with 7 bases between. The CDR3 spans 13 residues. The CDR3 DNA follows: TGTGCCAGCAGTTTAGCGCAAGGGAACATTCAGTACTTC. This translates into CASSLAQGNIQYF.

CDR3 coding DNA: TGTGCCAGCAGTTTCGTCTCCTACGAGCAGTACTTC. Translation: CASSFVSYEQYF. This chain joins TRBV28 and TRBJ2-7; D gene unclear. Germline-derived CDR1 and CDR2 are MDHEN and SYDVKM. V gave up 3 bases and J gave up 0 bases, with 3 bases separating them. CDR3 length: 12 amino acids.